This T cell receptor (beta chain) was found in a study of tumour-infiltrating T cells in Burkitt lymphoma. Whole-study context: The Burkitt lymphoma cohort spanned all epidemiological subtypes. Productive clonality predicted overall and progression-free survival.

To note about this clone: The antigen is not known.

Notes on the study in general: Public clonotypes, several, appeared across numerous Burkitt lymphoma patients.

The method was immunoSEQ multiplex PCR; TCRdb's version includes in-frame clones alone and lacks a portion of them. The sample shows just under 2,000 clones, roughly 14% of them seen only once. Trimming removed 0 bases at V and 6 bases at J, with 12 bases between. The germline V gene has CDR1 SGDLS and CDR2 YYNGEE. The length of the CDR3 is 14 residues. Source material: tumor tissue. The chain couples TRBV9 to TRBJ1-1; D unresolved. The receptor was isolated from a human donor with Burkitt lymphoma. The CDR3 sequence: CASSVGTASPEAFF. CDR3 nucleotides: TGTGCCAGCAGCGTAGGCACGGCAAGTCCTGAAGCTTTCTTT.